This is a list of T cell receptor beta chains from one sample in a study of T cell responses to AZD1222 COVID-19 vaccine. Sequenced by immunoSEQ multiplex PCR; TCRdb stores in-frame clones only, minus some. The sample yields about 39,000 clones, around 89% seen once. The source was peripheral blood, collected 28 days after the second AZD1222 dose. These receptors all come from an adult who received the AZD1222 COVID-19 vaccine. The conserved cysteine and the conserved F or W are not part of the CDR3 here.

v_gene	len	j_gene	CDR3aa
TRBV14	13	TRBJ2-3	ASSPGTSRSDTQY
TRBV18	12	TRBJ1-1	ASSQQNRVTEAF
TRBV7-2	11	TRBJ2-2	ASSPTPSGELF
TRBV30	11	TRBJ1-1	AWRTGGNTEAF
TRBV5-1	16	TRBJ1-4	ASSWGTTSLSTNEKLF
TRBV6-1	10	TRBJ2-3	ASSEGSDTQY
TRBV10-3	13	TRBJ1-5	AISESDRGNQPQH
TRBV20-1	13	TRBJ1-5	SASTTGGGNQPQH
TRBV18	12	TRBJ2-3	ASSPPTRTDTQY
TRBV7-9	12	TRBJ1-1	ASTSGRSNTEAF
TRBV28	13	TRBJ2-5	ASRGQGAMKETQY
TRBV5-1	13	TRBJ2-7	ASSLTSGDSYEQY
TRBV7-8	12	TRBJ1-2	ASSPLTQDYGYT
TRBV15	12	TRBJ2-5	ATSRGTTQETQY
TRBV5-6	14	TRBJ2-1	ASSRAGTPPYNEQF
TRBV18	12	TRBJ1-2	ASSQGGQLYGYT
TRBV5-1	11	TRBJ2-7	ASSGGTAYEQY
TRBV3-1/TRBV3-2	10	TRBJ2-1	ASSQDYNEQF
TRBV30	15	TRBJ2-1	AWRGTSGSYSYNEQF
TRBV9	13	TRBJ2-7	ASSPRSGGGYEQY
TRBV9	11	TRBJ2-5	ASSVDIQETQY
TRBV11-1	12	TRBJ1-4	ASSFGGLGEKLF
TRBV7-8	13	TRBJ1-5	ASSLGGTGNQPQH
TRBV24-1	12	TRBJ2-2	ATSDLLGTNELF
TRBV11-3	13	TRBJ2-1	ASSRPTSGENEQF
TRBV7-9	14	TRBJ2-7	ASSLVSGRGGYEQY
TRBV7-8	10	TRBJ2-7	ASSRTGYEQY
TRBV5-1	12	TRBJ1-3	ASSLDTSGNTIY
TRBV24-1	10	TRBJ2-5	APGAGGQTQY
TRBV5-1	14	TRBJ2-1	ASSSQPPDSHNEQF
TRBV24-1	14	TRBJ2-1	ATSDPTPSGDNEQF
TRBV6-1	13	TRBJ1-3	ASSDPTNSGNTIY
TRBV21-1	14	TRBJ2-7	ASSKGRVKSSREQY
TRBV11-1	12	TRBJ2-2	ASRWTSNTGELF
TRBV7-3	12	TRBJ2-3	ASSSGISTDTQY
TRBV27	14	TRBJ1-2	ASSLGGRGPNYGYT
TRBV2	11	TRBJ2-7	AGMTEASYEQY
TRBV6-5	13	TRBJ1-5	ASSPGQGGNQPQH
TRBV18	16	TRBJ1-6	ASSPRLIERWDNSPLH
TRBV2	12	TRBJ1-2	ASSENRPRDGYT
TRBV5-1	12	TRBJ1-1	ASSLAPENTEAF
TRBV7-2	13	TRBJ2-5	ASSLYGGVAETQY
TRBV13	15	TRBJ2-5	ASSFGPGQGGEETQY
TRBV28	12	TRBJ2-3	ASSLPQGTDTQY
TRBV25-1	12	TRBJ2-2	ASSATQGPGELF
TRBV29-1	11	TRBJ2-7	SVAWGRGVEQY
TRBV27	11	TRBJ2-7	ASSFLDTREQY
TRBV5-8	13	TRBJ1-3	ASSLTRGLGNTIY